The next 23 T cell receptor beta chains were all read from a single sample in a study of blood T cell repertoires in COVID-19. Clones were sequenced by immunoSEQ multiplex PCR, and TCRdb holds only the in-frame ones, with some missing. The sample comprises some 120,000 clones, 88% of which are singletons, and 0.88% rests with the top ten. The sequencing sample was made of peripheral blood. The receptors were sampled from a woman in her fifties or sixties with active or convalescent COVID-19.

The chain joins TRBV28 to TRBJ1-5, with D hard to call. The CDR3 extends over 14 amino acids. Germline CDR1 is MDHEN and CDR2 is SYDVKM. Trimming took off 2 bases at V and 7 bases at J, with 12 bases between the two ends. This chain's CDR3 is CASSLRPAGQPQHF. CDR3 sequence (DNA): TGTGCCAGCAGTTTACGTCCTGCCGGGCAGCCCCAGCATTTT. Based on the CDR3 plus reference TRBV28 and TRBJ1-5, the full variable domain is DVKVTQSSRYLVKRTGEKVFLECVQDMDHENMFWYRQDPGLGLRLIYFSYDVKMKEKGDIPEGYSVSREKKERFSLILESASTNQTSMYLCASSLRPAGQPQHFGDGTRLSIL.

The chain employs TRBV10-3 and TRBJ1-1, with D unresolved. Germline-derived CDR1 and CDR2 are ENHRY and SYGVKD. V lost 4 bases to trimming and J lost 3 bases, with 6 bases between them. The CDR3 is made up of 12 amino acids. The DNA of the CDR3 is TGTGCCATCAGTGCTGCGGACACTGAAGCTTTCTTT. Its protein product is CAISAADTEAFF.

This clone was observed many times. The chain has TRBV5-5 and TRBJ1-1; the D gene is possibly TRBD1 (5 bases). The germline V and J ends were trimmed by 4 bases and 0 bases, with 13 bases remaining between them. This CDR3 is built from 15 residues. Germline V gene data show CDR1 as SGHKS and CDR2 as YYEKEE (reference sequence). The CDR3 spells CASSLEGVLNTEAFF. In DNA, the CDR3 is TGTGCCAGCAGCCTAGAAGGGGTCTTGAACACTGAAGCTTTCTTT.

V usage is TRBV28 and J usage is TRBJ2-2, with a tentative D call TRBD1 (7 bases). Germline V gene lookup returns CDR1 MDHEN and CDR2 SYDVKM. V was pared by 3 bases and J by 3 bases, with 11 bases between. The CDR3 is 15 amino acids. The CDR3 coding sequence is TGTGCCAGCAGTTTGGAGGGACAGTACACCGGGGAGCTGTTTTTT. Translated, it gives CASSLEGQYTGELFF.

V and J are TRBV6-6 and TRBJ2-7; 14 nucleotides agree with TRBD2. This CDR3 has 15 amino acids. V lost 6 bases to trimming and J lost 7 bases; unmatched junction nucleotides: 8. Germline V lookup: CDR1 MNHNY, CDR2 SVGAGI (reference sequence). DNA of the CDR3: TGTGCCAGCAGAGGACTAGCGGGAGGCCGGGAGGAGCAGTACTTC. This sequence encodes CASRGLAGGREEQYF.

The chain carries TRBV7-7 and TRBJ2-1; the D gene is possibly TRBD1 (5 bases). This CDR3 is 12 amino acids long. Germline lookup yields CDR1 SSHAT and CDR2 FNYEAQ (reference sequence). This CDR3 is CAIRVSYNEQFF. The CDR3, as DNA: TGTGCTATCAGGGTTTCCTACAATGAGCAGTTCTTC.

Only one count was recorded for this clone. This chain links TRBV27 with TRBJ2-1; TRBD2 agrees at 8 bases. V was clipped by 6 bases and J by 14 bases; unmatched bases: 15. CDR3 length: 14 residues. The V gene's germline CDR1 is MNHEY and CDR2 SMNVEV (reference sequence). In nucleotides, the CDR3 is TGTGCCAGCAGCCCCTCGGATAATGTCGGGAGGGAGTTCTTC. It codes for CASSPSDNVGREFF.

V is TRBV19 and J is TRBJ2-2; 10 bases are a match to TRBD1. The CDR3 has 14 amino acids. Germline CDR1 is LNHDA and CDR2 is SQIVND (reference sequence). V was clipped by 7 bases and J by 7 bases; unmatched bases: 6. The CDR3 bases are TGTGCCAGTAACCGACAGGGGGCCAGCGGGGAGCTGTTTTTT. It is translated as CASNRQGASGELFF. The full variable domain, rest sourced from reference TRBV19 and TRBJ2-2, is DGGITQSPKYLFRKEGQNVTLSCEQNLNHDAMYWYRQDPGQGLRLIYYSQIVNDFQKGDIAEGYSVSREKKESFPLTVTSAQKNPTAFYLCASNRQGASGELFFGEGSRLTVL.

The rearrangement links TRBV15 to TRBJ2-4; 11 positions match TRBD1. The CDR3 has 18 residues. J was trimmed by 8 bases and V by 0 bases; bases with no gene match: 12. Per the germline V gene, CDR1 is LNHNV and CDR2 is YYDKDF (reference sequence). CDR3 loop: CATSRDLGSRDRGDIQYF. The CDR3 DNA follows: TGTGCCACCAGCAGAGATTTGGGTTCCCGGGACAGGGGGGACATTCAGTACTTC.

The chain recombines TRBV28 with TRBJ1-6, with D perhaps matching TRBD1 (6 bases). The CDR3 is 18 amino acids. Germline CDR1 reads MDHEN; CDR2 reads SYDVKM. The germline V and J ends were trimmed by 6 bases and 6 bases, with 24 bases remaining between them. The CDR3 DNA follows: TGTGCCAGCAGCCAACTTATTACAGGGAGTGGTGGTAATTCACCCCTCCACTTT. Protein sequence: CASSQLITGSGGNSPLHF. Looking up the rest from reference TRBV28 and TRBJ1-6 gives the full variable domain: DVKVTQSSRYLVKRTGEKVFLECVQDMDHENMFWYRQDPGLGLRLIYFSYDVKMKEKGDIPEGYSVSREKKERFSLILESASTNQTSMYLCASSQLITGSGGNSPLHFGNGTRLTVT.

The chain carries TRBV20-1 and TRBJ2-3, with TRBD2 matching over 7 bases. Germline CDR1 and CDR2: DFQATT and SNEGSKA (reference sequence). V lost 3 bases, J lost 3 bases, and 3 bases stayed unmatched. This CDR3 contains 13 residues. This chain's CDR3 is CSASTRETDTQYF. CDR3 bases: TGCAGTGCTAGTACGCGGGAGACAGATACGCAGTATTTT.

This chain uses TRBV11-3 with TRBJ2-2, with TRBD2 identical over 7 bases. The CDR3 length is 15 residues. Germline CDR1 is SGHNT and CDR2 is YENEEA. V lost 4 bases to trimming and J lost 4 bases; unmatched junction nucleotides: 6. DNA of the CDR3: TGTGCCAGCAGCTCTGTGTGGGAGGGCACCGGGGAGCTGTTTTTT. Its translation: CASSSVWEGTGELFF.

The rearrangement links TRBV10-3 to TRBJ2-2, with TRBD2 identical over 10 bases. Trimming cost V 6 bases and J 4 bases; bases outside gene matches: 11. CDR1 and CDR2 from the germline V gene are ENHRY and SYGVKD. The CDR3 length is 17 residues. The CDR3, as DNA: TGTGCCATCAGCCCCGGGGTAGCGGGAGGTTCCACCGGGGAGCTGTTTTTT. Translating gives CAISPGVAGGSTGELFF.

This chain's CDR3 is CASSPWTSGRDYNEQFF. CDR3 in DNA: TGTGCCAGCAGCCCATGGACTAGCGGGAGGGATTACAATGAGCAGTTCTTC. The chain is built from TRBV9 and TRBJ2-1; 15 bases map to TRBD2. The germline V gene has CDR1 SGDLS and CDR2 YYNGEE. This CDR3 comprises 17 residues. After removal of 4 bases from V and 4 bases from J, the junction contained 6 bases not matched to a gene.

V and J are TRBV29-1 and TRBJ2-7; D possibly corresponds to TRBD2 (5 bases). The CDR3 is made up of 17 amino acids. Trimming left V 4 bases short and J 7 bases short, with 29 bases between. Germline assignment: CDR1 SQVTM and CDR2 ANQGSEA. The DNA for the CDR3 is TGCAGCGTTGCTCCATCCCCATCACTAGATACCCTTGGAGAGCAGTACTTC. It specifies CSVAPSPSLDTLGEQYF.

This rearrangement joins TRBV19 to TRBJ2-1; perhaps TRBD2 as D (6 bases). Germline values: CDR1 LNHDA, CDR2 SQIVND (reference sequence). The V end lost 3 bases, the J end lost 5 bases, and 17 bases lay between the germline ends. This CDR3 region has 16 residues. In DNA form, the CDR3 reads TGTGCCAGTAGTATTGGGTTAGCGGAGATCCACAATGAGCAGTTCTTC. Residues: CASSIGLAEIHNEQFF. The full variable domain, in which reference TRBV19 and TRBJ2-1 provide the parts outside the CDR3, is DGGITQSPKYLFRKEGQNVTLSCEQNLNHDAMYWYRQDPGQGLRLIYYSQIVNDFQKGDIAEGYSVSREKKESFPLTVTSAQKNPTAFYLCASSIGLAEIHNEQFFGPGTRLTVL.

The gene calls are TRBV3-1 (or the pseudogene TRBV3-2) and TRBJ2-4; D uncertain. Trimming took 5 bases from V and 1 from J, leaving 9 bases between them. The CDR3 extends over 14 amino acids. Per the germline V gene, CDR1 is LGHDT and CDR2 is YNNKEL (reference sequence). Here the CDR3 reads CASSRSLAKNIQYF. CDR3 DNA: TGTGCCAGCAGCAGAAGCCTGGCCAAAAACATTCAGTACTTC.

The chain combines TRBV5-4 with TRBJ2-5; D gene unclear. The CDR3 covers 14 residues. Deletions cut 4 bases from V and 1 base from J, with 11 bases between. CDR1 and CDR2 (germline): SGHNT, YYREEE (reference sequence). This CDR3 reads CASSLWALQETQYF. CDR3 bases: TGTGCCAGCAGCCTTTGGGCGCTCCAAGAGACCCAGTACTTC.

This clone occurred a few times. Germline is not matched at one junction end, which may reflect a read error. The gene calls are TRBV29-1 and TRBJ2-3; 8 nucleotides align to TRBD1. CDR1 is SQVTM, CDR2 ANQGSEA, per germline. This CDR3 is built from 13 residues. CDR3 protein: CSFDRGAPHTQYF. DNA of the CDR3: TGCAGCTTTGACAGGGGAGCCCCCCATACGCAGTATTTT.

The rearrangement uses TRBV9 and TRBJ2-3; D is uncertain. Per the germline V gene, CDR1 is SGDLS and CDR2 is YYNGEE. The V and J ends lost 3 bases and 3 bases respectively, with 14 bases between them. The CDR3 contains 15 residues. The CDR3 region is CASSAVGKPTDTQYF. The CDR3 DNA follows: TGTGCCAGCAGCGCCGTGGGCAAACCGACAGATACGCAGTATTTT.

V gene TRBV11-2 combines with J gene TRBJ2-1, with D maybe TRBD1 (6 bases). The CDR3 is made up of 16 amino acids. The V and J ends lost 5 bases and 0 bases respectively, with 14 bases between them. Per germline, CDR1 SGHAT and CDR2 FQNNGV. In nucleotides, the CDR3 is TGTGCCAGCAGCCAATTGGGGGCCCGCTCCTACAATGAGCAGTTCTTC. Its protein is CASSQLGARSYNEQFF. The full variable domain, with the rest looked up from reference TRBV11-2 and TRBJ2-1, is EAGVAQSPRYKIIEKRQSVAFWCNPISGHATLYWYQQILGQGPKLLIQFQNNGVVDDSQLPKDRFSAERLKGVDSTLKIQPAKLEDSAVYLCASSQLGARSYNEQFFGPGTRLTVL.

V gene TRBV7-8 combines with J gene TRBJ2-7, with TRBD2 matching over 11 bases. The V gene end was trimmed by 5 bases and the J gene end by 4 bases; junction bases not matched to a gene: 4. The CDR3 runs to 14 residues. Germline loops: CDR1 SGHVS, CDR2 FQNEAQ. CDR3 loop: CASSTTSGAYEQYF. The CDR3 bases are TGTGCCAGCAGCACGACTAGCGGGGCATACGAGCAGTACTTC.

The J gene is TRBJ2-7, the V gene TRBV7-9, with a tentative D call TRBD2 (6 bases). Trimming stripped 8 bases from V and 4 bases from J, with 21 bases between. The germline CDR1 and CDR2 sequences are SEHNR and FQNEAQ (reference sequence). The CDR3 loop spans 15 amino acids. CDR3 DNA sequence: TGTGCCAGCGGCGAGACATGGGACTTAAGTTACGAGCAGTACTTC. Translating it yields CASGETWDLSYEQYF.